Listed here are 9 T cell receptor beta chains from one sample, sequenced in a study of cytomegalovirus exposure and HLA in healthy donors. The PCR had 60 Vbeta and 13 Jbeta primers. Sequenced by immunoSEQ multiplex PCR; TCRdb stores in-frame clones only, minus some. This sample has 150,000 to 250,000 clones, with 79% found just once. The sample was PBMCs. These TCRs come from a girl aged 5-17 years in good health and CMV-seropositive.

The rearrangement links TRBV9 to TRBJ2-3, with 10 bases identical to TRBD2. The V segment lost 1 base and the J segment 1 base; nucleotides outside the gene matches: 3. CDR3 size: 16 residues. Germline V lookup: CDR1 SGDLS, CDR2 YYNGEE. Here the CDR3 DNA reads TGTGCCAGCAGCGTAATAGGGACTAGCGGCACAGATACGCAGTATTTT. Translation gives CASSVIGTSGTDTQYF.

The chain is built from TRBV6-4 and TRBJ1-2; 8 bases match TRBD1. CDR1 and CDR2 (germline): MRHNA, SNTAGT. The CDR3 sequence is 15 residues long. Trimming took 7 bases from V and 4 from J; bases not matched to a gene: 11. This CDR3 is CASIADRGPRYGYTF. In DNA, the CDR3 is TGTGCCAGCATAGCCGACAGGGGCCCACGCTATGGCTACACCTTC.

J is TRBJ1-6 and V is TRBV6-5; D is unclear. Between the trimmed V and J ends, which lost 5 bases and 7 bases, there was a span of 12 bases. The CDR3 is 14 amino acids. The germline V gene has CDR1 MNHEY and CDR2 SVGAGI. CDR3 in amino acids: CASSLAWTNSPLHF. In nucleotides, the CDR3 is TGTGCCAGCAGTCTAGCGTGGACGAATTCACCCCTCCACTTT.

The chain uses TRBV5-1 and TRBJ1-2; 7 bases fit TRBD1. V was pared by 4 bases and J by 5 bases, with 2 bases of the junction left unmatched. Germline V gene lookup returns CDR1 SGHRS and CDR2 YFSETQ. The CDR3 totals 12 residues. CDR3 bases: TGCGCCAGCAGCACAGGGGAATATGGCTACACCTTC. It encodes CASSTGEYGYTF. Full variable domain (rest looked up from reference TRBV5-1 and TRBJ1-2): KAGVTQTPRYLIKTRGQQVTLSCSPISGHRSVSWYQQTPGQGLQFLFEYFSETQRNKGNFPGRFSGRQFSNSRSEMNVSTLELGDSALYLCASSTGEYGYTFGSGTRLTVV.

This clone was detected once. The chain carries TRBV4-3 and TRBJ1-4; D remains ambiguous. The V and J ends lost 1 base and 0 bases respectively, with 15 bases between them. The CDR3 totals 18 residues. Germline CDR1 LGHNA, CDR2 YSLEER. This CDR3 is CASSQADIHLATNEKLFF. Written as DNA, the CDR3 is TGCGCCAGCAGCCAAGCTGACATACACCTTGCAACTAATGAAAAACTGTTTTTT.

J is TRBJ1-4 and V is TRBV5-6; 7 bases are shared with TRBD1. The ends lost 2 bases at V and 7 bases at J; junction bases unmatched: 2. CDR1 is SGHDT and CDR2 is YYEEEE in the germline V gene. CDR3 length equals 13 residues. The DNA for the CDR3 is TGTGCCAGCAGCTTCGGGACAGTTGAAAAACTGTTTTTT. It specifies CASSFGTVEKLFF.

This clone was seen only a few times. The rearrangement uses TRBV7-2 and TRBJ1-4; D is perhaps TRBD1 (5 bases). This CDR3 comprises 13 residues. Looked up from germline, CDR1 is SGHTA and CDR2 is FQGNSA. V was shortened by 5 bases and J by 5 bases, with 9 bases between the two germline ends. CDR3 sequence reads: CASSPRQNEKLFF. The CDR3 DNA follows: TGTGCCAGCAGCCCACGACAGAATGAAAAACTGTTTTTT.

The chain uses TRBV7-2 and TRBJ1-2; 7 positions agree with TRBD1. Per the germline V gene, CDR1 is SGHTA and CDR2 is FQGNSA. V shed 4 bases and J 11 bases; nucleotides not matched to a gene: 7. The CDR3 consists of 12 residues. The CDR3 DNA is TGTGCCAGCAGCTCAACAGGGGCCCAGTACACCTTC. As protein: CASSSTGAQYTF. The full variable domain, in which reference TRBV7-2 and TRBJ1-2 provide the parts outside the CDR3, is GAGVSQSPSNKVTEKGKDVELRCDPISGHTALYWYRQSLGQGLEFLIYFQGNSAPDKSGLPSDRFSAERTGGSVSTLTIQRTQQEDSAVYLCASSSTGAQYTFGSGTRLTVV.

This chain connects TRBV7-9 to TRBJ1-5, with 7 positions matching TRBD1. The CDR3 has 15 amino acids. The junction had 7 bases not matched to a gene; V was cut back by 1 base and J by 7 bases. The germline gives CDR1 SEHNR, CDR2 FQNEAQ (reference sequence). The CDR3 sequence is CASSLDGQVGQPQHF. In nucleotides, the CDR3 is TGTGCCAGCAGCTTAGACGGACAGGTCGGCCAGCCCCAGCATTTT.